Given below is one T cell receptor (beta chain) in context. This CDR3 is also generated by other DNA sequences in the sample. This sample was included in a study of shared clonotypes between healthy human individuals. Study information: For every donor, three CD4 naive, three CD4 memory, two CD8 naive and one CD8 memory plates were used.

Naivety among CD8 cells was defined by CD45RO negativity and positive CCR7 selection, thereby excluding terminally differentiated effector memory CD45RA+ cells. Germline V gene sequence: CDR1 SNHLY, CDR2 FYNNEI. The CDR3 contains 12 residues. The V end was cut by 7 bases, the J end by 0 bases, with 7 bases between. TCRdb's copy holds only in-frame clones and misses some; the assay was immunoSEQ multiplex PCR. The data show almost 700,000 clones, about 90% seen once. Sequenced material: naive CD8+ T cells sorted from blood. The chain employs TRBV2 and TRBJ2-7, with a weak D call TRBD2 (6 bases). This clonotype originated in a man in his thirties or forties in good health. This CDR3 reads CASIGGSYEQYF. In nucleotides, the CDR3 is TGTGCCAGCATCGGGGGCTCCTACGAGCAGTACTTC.